Listed below are T cell receptor beta chains from one sample, sequenced in a study of blood T cell repertoires in COVID-19. Generated by immunoSEQ multiplex PCR, the TCRdb table keeps only in-frame clones and is missing some. The sample has under 300,000 clones, approximately 90% seen once. Input material: PBMCs or T cells enriched from blood (not recorded which). These receptors were taken from a woman younger than 30 who had recovered from COVID-19. Both conserved end residues are part of each CDR3. The D gene is left open where the match is weak. Where a row states a size, it is once, few, many or the class of an expanded clone; other rows omit it.

abundance	j_gene	d_gene	len	v_gene	CDR3nt	CDR3aa
-	TRBJ1-3	-	13	TRBV6-5	TGTGCCAGCACGGGGGTCTCTGGAAACACCATATATTTT	CASTGVSGNTIYF
-	TRBJ2-7	TRBD2	14	TRBV19	TGTGCCAGCTCAAAATTCGGGGAGGGGTACGAGCAGTACTTC	CASSKFGEGYEQYF
-	TRBJ2-4	-	14	TRBV5-1	TGCGCCAGCAGCTTGCGGGAAGCCAAAAACATTCAGTACTTC	CASSLREAKNIQYF
-	TRBJ1-1	TRBD1	16	TRBV7-9	TGTGCCAGCAGCTCTATACAGGGGGAAAGGAACACTGAAGCTTTCTTT	CASSSIQGERNTEAFF
-	TRBJ2-1	-	12	TRBV10-3	TGTGCCACCTGGACAGAATACAATGAGCAGTTCTTC	CATWTEYNEQFF
-	TRBJ1-2	TRBD1	16	TRBV11-2	TGTGCCAGCAGCCCCGGGAACGGACAGGGAGGGTATGGCTACACCTTC	CASSPGNGQGGYGYTF
-	TRBJ1-6	-	17	TRBV27	TGTGCCAGCAGTTTATCGGGCGGACAGCTCTATAATTCACCCCTCCACTTT	CASSLSGGQLYNSPLHF
-	TRBJ1-5	-	16	TRBV19	TGTGCCAGTAGTATTGGCGGGGCCCTATGGAATCAGCCCCAGCATTTT	CASSIGGALWNQPQHF
-	TRBJ2-7	TRBD1	15	TRBV27	TGTGCCAGCAGTCGAAAGACAGGGGCCCCGAACGAGCAGTACTTC	CASSRKTGAPNEQYF
-	TRBJ1-3	TRBD1	13	TRBV6-1	TGTGCCAGCAGTGAGGGACAGGGAAACACCATATATTTT	CASSEGQGNTIYF
few	TRBJ2-5	TRBD2	15	TRBV11-2	TGTGCCAGCAGCTTCAGGACTAGCGGGGCAGGGACCCAGTACTTC	CASSFRTSGAGTQYF
-	TRBJ2-7	TRBD1	15	TRBV7-9	TGTGCCAGCAGCCGCCGGGACAGGGATTTTTCCGAGCAGTACTTC	CASSRRDRDFSEQYF
few	TRBJ2-1	TRBD2	16	TRBV28	TGTGCCAGCAGTTCCACGGGGGGGCCCCTGCAAGATGAGCAGTTCTTC	CASSSTGGPLQDEQFF
-	TRBJ2-5	TRBD2	16	TRBV19	TGTGCCAGTAGATCGGAGCTAGCGGGGGACCAAGAGACCCAGTACTTC	CASRSELAGDQETQYF
-	TRBJ1-5	-	14	TRBV28	TGTGCCAGCAGCGACAGTTCCACCAATCAGCCCCAGCATTTT	CASSDSSTNQPQHF
few	TRBJ1-3	-	13	TRBV9	TGTGCCAGCGGCGGTAGCTCTGGAAACACCATATATTTT	CASGGSSGNTIYF
few	TRBJ1-3	-	16	TRBV18	TGTGCCAGCTCACCATCGCCGGGTGTTTCTGGAAACACCATATATTTT	CASSPSPGVSGNTIYF
-	TRBJ1-1	TRBD1	17	TRBV28	TGTGCCAGCAGCCTTAGGACAGGGGTCCCGGAGAACACTGAAGCTTTCTTT	CASSLRTGVPENTEAFF
-	TRBJ1-2	-	12	TRBV28	TGTGCCAGCAGCTCAGGGCGAGATGGCTACACCTTC	CASSSGRDGYTF
-	TRBJ2-1	TRBD2	15	TRBV10-1	TGCGCCAGCAGTGTAACTAGCGGGGGAAACAATGAGCAGTTCTTC	CASSVTSGGNNEQFF
once	TRBJ1-2	-	14	TRBV7-6	TGTGCCAGCAGTCCTAGGAGGACTAACTATGGCTACACCTTC	CASSPRRTNYGYTF
-	TRBJ1-2	TRBD1	17	TRBV11-2	TGTGCCAGCAGCTTAGCTGGGGGACAGGGGGCCGTCTATGGCTACACCTTC	CASSLAGGQGAVYGYTF
-	TRBJ1-6	-	17	TRBV7-2	TGTGCCAGCAGCTTACTTCCCTTGGGCGACTATAATTCACCCCTCCACTTT	CASSLLPLGDYNSPLHF
-	TRBJ2-2	-	14	TRBV2	TGTGCCAGCAGTGAAGGTTTAGTTCGCGGGGAGCTGTTTTTT	CASSEGLVRGELFF
-	TRBJ1-6	-	17	TRBV10-3	TGTGCCATCAGTGAATTGGTGGGGGACAACTATAATTCACCCCTCCACTTT	CAISELVGDNYNSPLHF
-	TRBJ1-2	-	14	TRBV5-1	TGCGCCAGCAGCTTGTCGGGGGGCGCGTATGGCTACACCTTC	CASSLSGGAYGYTF
-	TRBJ1-6	TRBD1	15	TRBV6-5	TGTGCCAGCGAACGGCCGGGACAGGGTTATTCACCCCTCCACTTT	CASERPGQGYSPLHF